The next 12 T cell receptor beta chains were all read from a single sample in a study of T-cell memory formation after mild COVID-19. TCRdb re-called the 5' RACE reads with MiXCR, one entry per CDR3 protein. The data hold some 410,000 distinct CDR3 sequences, with 23% observed a single time. Sequences were obtained from PBMCs or a T cell subset sorted from them (not recorded which). Receptors originate from an adult woman who had mild COVID-19 (a few samples of this study predate the infection). Cell type and time point are not known.

The genes are TRBV5-1 and TRBJ2-3; no firm D call. Trimming cost V 2 bases and J 5 bases, with 12 bases left between them. CDR1 is SGHRS and CDR2 is YFSETQ in the germline V gene. The CDR3 has 14 residues. This CDR3 reads CASSLGASVDTQYF. CDR3 nucleotide sequence: TGCGCCAGCAGCTTAGGAGCTTCAGTAGATACGCAGTATTTT.

The chain employs TRBV19 and TRBJ1-1; weak D call: TRBD1 (5 bases). The CDR3 length is 14 residues. Germline loops: CDR1 LNHDA, CDR2 SQIVND (reference sequence). The ends were cut back, 9 bases at V and 0 bases at J, with 14 bases in the middle. The CDR3 is CASLMRGLNTEAFF. DNA for the CDR3: TGTGCCAGCCTCATGAGGGGACTGAACACTGAAGCTTTCTTT. The variable domain in full, with the rest retrieved from reference TRBV19 and TRBJ1-1, is DGGITQSPKYLFRKEGQNVTLSCEQNLNHDAMYWYRQDPGQGLRLIYYSQIVNDFQKGDIAEGYSVSREKKESFPLTVTSAQKNPTAFYLCASLMRGLNTEAFFGQGTRLTVV.

The chain links TRBV7-3 to TRBJ1-6, with D uncertain. The CDR3 runs 13 residues. Trimming removed 5 bases at V and 13 bases at J, with 15 bases between. The germline gives CDR1 SGHTA, CDR2 FQGTGA. In DNA form, the CDR3 reads TGTGCCAGCAGCCCGAGGGCGGCTTCCCCCCTCCACTTT. Protein product: CASSPRAASPLHF.

V is TRBV5-6 and J is TRBJ2-5; D uncertain. Trimming took off 2 bases at V and 2 bases at J, with 10 bases between the two ends. Germline V gene lookup returns CDR1 SGHDT and CDR2 YYEEEE. This CDR3 contains 14 residues. CDR3 protein: CASSFRQRQETQYF. The CDR3, as DNA: TGTGCCAGCAGCTTTAGGCAGCGACAAGAGACCCAGTACTTC.

This clonotype was seen only a few times. The chain uses TRBV7-9 and TRBJ1-1; D is perhaps TRBD1 (5 bases). V lost 3 bases, J lost 5 bases, and 10 bases lay in between. This CDR3 contains 13 residues. Germline CDR1 SEHNR, CDR2 FQNEAQ (reference sequence). CDR3 DNA: TGTGCCAGCAGCTTTGGGGGGGAGACTGAAGCTTTCTTT. It specifies CASSFGGETEAFF.

This chain joins TRBV3-1 and TRBJ2-3; possibly TRBD2 for D (5 bases). The germline CDR1 and CDR2 sequences are LGHDT and YNNKEL (reference sequence). The V end lost 1 base, the J end lost 6 bases, and 14 bases lay between the germline ends. The CDR3 is 15 amino acids. CDR3 sequence (DNA): TGTGCCAGCAGCCAAGCCGGCCTAGCCGGGGATACGCAGTATTTT. Translating it yields CASSQAGLAGDTQYF.

The J gene is TRBJ2-7, the V gene TRBV4-3; the match to TRBD2 covers 9 bases. Per the germline V gene, CDR1 is LGHNA and CDR2 is YSLEER. The junction had 13 bases not matched to a gene; V was cut back by 2 bases and J by 5 bases. This CDR3 is 17 amino acids long. The CDR3 here is CASSQTSGPPANHEQYF. CDR3 nucleotides: TGCGCCAGCAGCCAAACTAGCGGGCCCCCTGCGAACCACGAGCAGTACTTC.

The rearrangement uses TRBV7-3 and TRBJ2-2, with 9 bases identical to TRBD1. The length of the CDR3 is 16 residues. In germline, CDR1 is SGHTA, CDR2 FQGTGA. V shed 7 bases and J 4 bases; nucleotides not matched to a gene: 10. The CDR3: CASKLQGAVSTGELFF. The CDR3 DNA reads as TGTGCCAGCAAACTACAGGGGGCAGTGAGCACCGGGGAGCTGTTTTTT. Drawing the rest from reference TRBV7-3 and TRBJ2-2, the complete variable domain is GAGVSQTPSNKVTEKGKYVELRCDPISGHTALYWYRQSLGQGPEFLIYFQGTGAADDSGLPNDRFFAVRPEGSVSTLKIQRTERGDSAVYLCASKLQGAVSTGELFFGEGSRLTVL.

The chain has TRBV14 and TRBJ1-2, with D possibly being TRBD1 (6 bases). The germline V gene encodes CDR1 SGHDN and CDR2 FVKESK. CDR3 length: 13 amino acids. V gave up 7 bases and J gave up 3 bases, with 12 bases separating them. CDR3 coding DNA: TGTGCCAGCAAGTCACAGGGCTACTATGGCTACACCTTC. Translating it yields CASKSQGYYGYTF.

This chain uses TRBV5-4 with TRBJ2-3; 7 bases match TRBD2. V lost 4 bases and J lost 0; bases outside the gene matches: 8. CDR1 is SGHNT and CDR2 is YYREEE in the germline V gene (reference sequence). The CDR3 has 16 residues. CDR3 sequence: CASSPPGGGSTDTQYF. The CDR3 region has the DNA TGTGCCAGCAGCCCCCCCGGGGGAGGGAGCACAGATACGCAGTATTTT.

This clonotype showed up just a few times. The V and J genes are TRBV20-1 and TRBJ2-3; TRBD2 aligns across 11 bases. Trimming removed 3 bases from V and 4 bases from J; junction bases left unmatched: 3. This CDR3 contains 14 residues. Germline CDR1 and CDR2: DFQATT and SNEGSKA (reference sequence). The chain's CDR3 is CSASIAGGADTQYF. CDR3 bases: TGCAGTGCTAGTATAGCGGGAGGGGCAGATACGCAGTATTTT.

This clonotype was seen a few times. This chain links TRBV30 with TRBJ1-5; D call uncertain. The V gene lost 4 bases and the J gene lost 3 bases, with 13 bases spanning the gap. The V gene's germline CDR1 is GTSNPN and CDR2 SVGIG (reference sequence). This CDR3 comprises 14 residues. CDR3 nucleotides: TGTGCCTGGAACCGCGGGGAAACCAATCAGCCCCAGCATTTT. Its translation is CAWNRGETNQPQHF.